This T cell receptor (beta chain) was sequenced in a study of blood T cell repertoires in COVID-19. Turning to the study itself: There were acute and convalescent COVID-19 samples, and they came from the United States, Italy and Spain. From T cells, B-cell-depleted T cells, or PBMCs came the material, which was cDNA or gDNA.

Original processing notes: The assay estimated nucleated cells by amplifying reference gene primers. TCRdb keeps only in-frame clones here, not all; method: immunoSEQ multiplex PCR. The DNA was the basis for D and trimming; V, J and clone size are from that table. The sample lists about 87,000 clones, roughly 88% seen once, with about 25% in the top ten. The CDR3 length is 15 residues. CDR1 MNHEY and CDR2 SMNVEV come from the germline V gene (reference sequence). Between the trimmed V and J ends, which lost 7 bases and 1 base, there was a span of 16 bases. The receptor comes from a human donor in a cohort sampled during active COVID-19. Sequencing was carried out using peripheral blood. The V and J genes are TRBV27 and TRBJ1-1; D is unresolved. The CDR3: CASTSGWSGNTEAFF. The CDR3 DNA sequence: TGTGCCAGCACCTCGGGTTGGTCTGGGAACACTGAAGCTTTCTTT.